This TCR beta chain was sequenced in a study of graft-versus-host responses after intestinal transplantation (dated by TCRdb to the early 2020s). Looking at the study overall: The transplants that recipients received were multivisceral, liver-intestinal, or isolated intestinal. Alloreactive clones were identified by sequencing pre-transplant mixed lymphocyte reaction products and comparing these products with unstimulated pre-transplant donor and recipient T cells. After intestinal transplantation, graft-versus-host and host-versus-graft alloreactive T cell clones in the graft, circulation and bone marrow were tracked using bulk TCR-beta CDR3 sequencing. Instead of going to the commercial service, samples from a few later patients were sequenced in-house on an Illumina MiSeq and processed with MiXCR. A peak of at least 4% donor T cells among recipient peripheral blood mononuclear cells was the definition used for donor T cell macrochimerism. Every recipient was given anti-thymocyte globulin induction, then maintenance tacrolimus and steroids for about 3 years. A cohort of about 26 intestinal transplant recipients, including one retransplant, was enrolled, and a few patients lacking pretransplant specimens were excluded.

The full study reports these points: In the allografts of patients with donor T cell macrochimerism, GvH to HvG T cell clonal ratios were high. The conclusions were limited by the relatively low number and heterogeneity of the intestinal transplant patients. GvH clones turned up in recipient bone marrow, with some appearing earlier in ileal mucosa or blood, a pattern consistent with an intestinal mucosal origin. Early after transplant, peak levels of circulating GvH clones were associated with declines in HvG clones.

The method behind the library was the immunoSEQ multiplex PCR assay. For most patients, genomic DNA was isolated with the Qiagen DNeasy Blood and Tissue Kit and sent frozen to Adaptive Biotechnologies for TCR sequencing. High-throughput TCR-beta CDR3 sequencing of genomic DNA from most patients was performed by Adaptive Biotechnologies. Concerning the study's data processing: TCR sequencing data were retrieved from Adaptive's ImmunoSEQ software for 15 to 20 patients, whereas a few other patients were processed with MiXCR and VDJtools. To correct CD4 versus CD8 sorting errors, any sequence found in both subsets at a frequency ratio below 5:1 was removed. CDR3 nucleotide sequences shared between donor and recipient were removed because the origin of such sequences could not be assigned. Alloreactive clones required at least 2-fold expansion over unstimulated cells and minimum CFSE-low frequency of 0.002% (template counts) or 0.001% (read counts). Clones detected in sequenced pre-transplant spleen, lymph node, or MLR CFSE-low populations of the donor or recipient were defined as mappable. The cumulative frequency of alloreactive clones was calculated as a percentage of all sequences, weighted by copy number. TCRdb provides this immuneACCESS table in a form limited to in-frame rearrangements. Some clones are lacking; in checked studies, under half of them reflect an unresolved V gene, and why the rest are absent is not known. That table gives V, J and clone size, and the DNA gave D and trimming. In this sample the table shows about 59,000 clones, 90% to 95% of which occur a single time. The ten largest clones represent around 0.4% of the sample.

What this sample's time point label stands for: cells obtained before transplantation from donor or recipient. CD3+CD4+ and CD3+CD8+ populations were FACS-sorted from unstimulated pre-transplant donor and recipient cells taken from spleen or lymph nodes. As for this clone: There is no known antigen for this receptor. No clone much larger than this one lies a single base away; base qualities are absent.

Including cysteine and phenylalanine, the CDR3 has 14 amino acids. The DNA shown is the 42-base CDR3, in frame from base 1. Trimming at the junction amounts to 6 bases on V and 2 bases on J, and the germline ends lie 11 bases apart. CDR1 SNHLY and CDR2 FYNNEI are derived from the germline V gene. The specimen comprised unstimulated CD4+ T cells sorted from spleen or lymph node cells, sampled before transplant. The receptor chain draws on TRBV2 and TRBJ1-5; a confident D gene designation cannot be given. The clonotype comes from a human donor who was the organ donor for an intestinal transplant. For the CDR3, the sequence is CASRALKGNQPQHF. At the DNA level, the sequence is TGTGCCAGCAGGGCCCTAAAGGGCAATCAGCCCCAGCATTTT. Joined to the reference TRBV2 and TRBJ1-5 proteins, this CDR3 gives the full variable domain: EPEVTQTPSHQVTQMGQEVILRCVPISNHLYFYWYRQILGQKVEFLVSFYNNEISEKSEIFDDQFSVERPDGSNFTLKIRSTKLEDSAMYFCASRALKGNQPQHFGDGTRLSIL.